The next 15 T cell receptor beta chains were all read from a single sample in a study of T cell responses to AZD1222 COVID-19 vaccine. TCRdb's table, derived via immunoSEQ multiplex PCR, lists solely in-frame clones and lacks some. Found here are about 86,000 clones, 70% to 80% of them singletons; the top ten hold roughly 21%. The input for sequencing was peripheral blood, taken on day 0 of AZD1222 vaccination. Source of these receptors: an adult in good health.

CDR3 sequence: CAFELGVFNEQFF. In nucleotides, the CDR3 is TGTGCCTTCGAATTGGGCGTTTTCAATGAGCAGTTCTTC. V usage is TRBV30 and J usage is TRBJ2-1; D gene uncertain. This CDR3 contains 13 residues. Germline CDR1 is GTSNPN and CDR2 is SVGIG (reference sequence). Trimming removed 7 bases at V and 6 bases at J, with 16 bases between.

This sequence joins TRBV15 and TRBJ1-4; 7 bases agree with TRBD1. The ends lost 5 bases at V and 5 bases at J; junction bases unmatched: 17. The CDR3 is made up of 18 amino acids. Germline CDR1 is LNHNV and CDR2 is YYDKDF (reference sequence). The CDR3 sequence: CATSPEGRGRGKNEKLFF. The CDR3 bases are TGTGCCACCAGCCCCGAGGGTAGGGGGCGTGGGAAAAATGAAAAACTGTTTTTT.

The chain joins TRBV7-9 to TRBJ2-3, with TRBD2 as a possible D gene (5 bases). Per the germline V gene, CDR1 is SEHNR and CDR2 is FQNEAQ (reference sequence). This CDR3 is built from 15 residues. V shed 3 bases and J shed 3 bases, with 13 bases lying between them. Here the CDR3 DNA reads TGTGCCAGCAGCTTTCAAGGGAGTGAGACAGATACGCAGTATTTT. Its protein product is CASSFQGSETDTQYF. The variable domain in full, with the rest retrieved from reference TRBV7-9 and TRBJ2-3, is DTGVSQNPRHKITKRGQNVTFRCDPISEHNRLYWYRQTLGQGPEFLTYFQNEAQLEKSRLLSDRFSAERPKGSFSTLEIQRTEQGDSAMYLCASSFQGSETDTQYFGPGTRLTVL.

The rearrangement uses TRBV28 and TRBJ1-5; 7 bases align to TRBD1. This CDR3 has 17 residues. Germline values: CDR1 MDHEN, CDR2 SYDVKM. Trimming at V came to 6 bases and at J to 6 bases, leaving 17 bases not matched to a gene. The CDR3 DNA reads as TGTGCCAGCAGCCCCTCACCAGGGGGGGCGAGTGTTCAGCCCCAGCATTTT. It translates to CASSPSPGGASVQPQHF.

This clone has a handful of counts. The V and J genes are TRBV5-6 and TRBJ1-1; a possible D gene is TRBD1 (5 bases). The ends were cut back, 1 base at V and 5 bases at J, with 6 bases in the middle. The CDR3 consists of 12 residues. The germline V gene has CDR1 SGHDT and CDR2 YYEEEE. In nucleotides, the CDR3 is TGTGCCAGCAGCTTGCGGGGGACTGAAGCTTTCTTT. Translating gives CASSLRGTEAFF.

This clone turned up a few times. The chain has TRBV5-1 and TRBJ2-1, with 9 bases fitting TRBD2. Trimming removed 4 bases from V and 6 bases from J; junction bases left unmatched: 8. The CDR3 runs 15 residues. Germline V gives CDR1 SGHRS, CDR2 YFSETQ. DNA for the CDR3: TGCGCCAGCAGCAACCTAGCGGGGATTAGCAATGAGCAGTTCTTC. Amino acids: CASSNLAGISNEQFF.

V is TRBV5-1 and J is TRBJ2-1, with D tentatively TRBD2 (6 bases). Trimming stripped 3 bases from V and 1 base from J, with 8 bases between. This CDR3 comprises 14 residues. CDR1 SGHRS and CDR2 YFSETQ come from the germline V gene. The CDR3 sequence is CASSSGASYNEQFF. CDR3 nucleotide sequence: TGCGCCAGCAGCTCGGGAGCATCCTACAATGAGCAGTTCTTC.

This sequence joins TRBV5-1 and TRBJ2-3, with 10 bases that match TRBD1. The germline CDR1 and CDR2 sequences are SGHRS and YFSETQ. V dropped 4 bases and J dropped 5; count of bases not matched to a gene: 10. The CDR3 extends over 16 amino acids. The CDR3 DNA follows: TGCGCCAGCAGCCTCGGGACAGGGGTAGGTGTAGATACGCAGTATTTT. Amino acids: CASSLGTGVGVDTQYF.

The chain couples TRBV7-8 to TRBJ2-7; 11 positions match TRBD2. This CDR3 region has 15 residues. Germline V lookup: CDR1 SGHVS, CDR2 FQNEAQ. With 6 bases clipped from V and 1 base from J, the junction kept 5 bases outside the gene matches. CDR3 in DNA: TGTGCCAGCAGTAAAACTAGCGGGAGTTCCTACGAGCAGTACTTC. It is translated as CASSKTSGSSYEQYF.

The chain recombines TRBV10-1 with TRBJ2-7; possible D gene TRBD1, 6 bases. Germline V gene sequence: CDR1 WNHNN, CDR2 SYGVQD (reference sequence). V was pared by 3 bases and J by 5 bases, with 11 bases between. CDR3 size: 13 residues. Here the CDR3 reads CASSDTPGDEQYF. The CDR3 DNA reads TGCGCCAGCAGTGATACCCCAGGGGACGAGCAGTACTTC.

This rearrangement joins TRBV19 to TRBJ2-1; 9 positions match TRBD2. Per the germline V gene, CDR1 is LNHDA and CDR2 is SQIVND (reference sequence). Trimming removed 5 bases from V and 14 bases from J; junction bases left unmatched: 7. This CDR3 contains 12 residues. In DNA form, the CDR3 reads TGTGCCAGTAGTGCGCGGGAGGGCCGGGAGTTCTTC. Protein product: CASSAREGREFF. Full variable domain (rest looked up from reference TRBV19 and TRBJ2-1): DGGITQSPKYLFRKEGQNVTLSCEQNLNHDAMYWYRQDPGQGLRLIYYSQIVNDFQKGDIAEGYSVSREKKESFPLTVTSAQKNPTAFYLCASSAREGREFFGPGTRLTVL.

This clone was detected once. The chain recombines TRBV5-1 with TRBJ2-3; 10 bases align to TRBD2. The CDR3 sequence is 15 residues long. Losses at the gene ends were 5 bases for V and 2 bases for J; bases not matched to a gene: 5. Germline V gene lookup returns CDR1 SGHRS and CDR2 YFSETQ. The CDR3 region has the DNA TGCGCCAGCAGTGGGACTAGCGCAAACACAGATACGCAGTATTTT. It specifies CASSGTSANTDTQYF.

The chain carries TRBV18 and TRBJ2-1, with 12 bases aligning to TRBD2. The CDR3 extends over 17 amino acids. With V trimmed by 3 bases and J by 7 bases, 10 bases remained unmatched. The germline V gene encodes CDR1 KGHSH and CDR2 LQKENI. This chain's CDR3 is CASSPLPAGLAGNEQFF. CDR3 nucleotides: TGTGCCAGCTCACCGCTTCCCGCAGGACTAGCGGGAAATGAGCAGTTCTTC. Based on the CDR3 plus reference TRBV18 and TRBJ2-1, the full variable domain is NAGVMQNPRHLVRRRGQEARLRCSPMKGHSHVYWYRQLPEEGLKFMVYLQKENIIDESGMPKERFSAEFPKEGPSILRIQQVVRGDSAAYFCASSPLPAGLAGNEQFFGPGTRLTVL.

This clone is a singleton in its sample. Here the CDR3 reads CASSQPWTGHEKLFF. CDR3 bases: TGTGCCAGCAGTCAGCCCTGGACAGGGCATGAAAAACTGTTTTTT. The rearrangement uses TRBV28 and TRBJ1-4; 8 positions agree with TRBD1. This CDR3 contains 15 residues. With V trimmed by 5 bases and J by 6 bases, 8 bases remained unmatched. Looked up from germline, CDR1 is MDHEN and CDR2 is SYDVKM.

The gene calls are TRBV20-1 and TRBJ1-2; 8 bases line up with TRBD1. The CDR3 has 17 amino acids. Germline V gene data show CDR1 as DFQATT and CDR2 as SNEGSKA (reference sequence). V dropped 3 bases and J dropped 7; count of bases not matched to a gene: 19. The CDR3 nucleotides are TGCAGTGCTAGTAGTGGGACCACCGGACAGGGCGTGGGTGGCTACACCTTC. This codes for CSASSGTTGQGVGGYTF.